This paragraph reports one T cell receptor (beta chain). Its antigen remains unidentified. The sample holds no much larger clone one base away, and base qualities are not on file. Before the diagnostic colonoscopy, none of the ulcerative colitis patients had been given immunosuppressive medication. A blood sample was drawn at the time of the colonoscopy. The Wizard kit (Promega) was used to extract genomic DNA from both blood and intestinal samples. Using the immunoSEQ TRB Survey service, rearranged CDR3 beta regions were amplified from genomic DNA with multiplex V and J primers. Survey-level sequencing depth of up to 500,000 reads per sample was used to keep depth equal across samples. The libraries were purified and pooled, then sequenced using Illumina technology. As for the original processing: immunoSEQ online tools were used for productive clonality, sample overlap, pairwise scatters, CDR3 beta length, V/D/J gene usage and productiveness. Calculated diversity was the number of unique rearrangements divided by total templates times 100; Shannon and Simpson indices were also computed. Principal component analysis was performed on Z-score normalized data with the R prcomp function and the ggbiplot package. Morisita's index was used to quantify blood-rectal clonal overlap within each subject. TCRdb retrieved this table from immuneACCESS and kept in-frame rearrangements only. Not all clones are present; in checked studies, unresolved V genes account for under half, and no reason is known for the remainder. V and J calls plus clone size are reproduced from that table; the DNA served to infer D and trimming. Present in this sample are approximately 60,000 clones, roughly 90% of which were seen just once. About 3% of the sample is in the top ten clones.

The record originates from a study of pediatric ulcerative colitis (dated by TCRdb to about 2019). For context, the study as a whole: Seven ulcerative colitis patients had pancolitis and two had left-sided colitis, with histology consistent with ulcerative colitis in all. From nine newly diagnosed, treatment-naive pediatric ulcerative colitis patients and four non-IBD control children, paired blood and rectal samples were collected. Using the Pediatric Ulcerative Colitis Activity Index, two patients were classed as having mild disease, several as having moderate disease and three as having acute severe colitis.

General conclusions and limits of the study: Significantly higher autologous blood-rectal clonal overlap was found in ulcerative colitis patients than in controls, which suggested increased T cell trafficking to inflamed tissue. The healthy control group was small, with only four individuals. For technical reasons, blood samples from a couple of patients gave substantially fewer templates, and these samples were excluded from the blood-rectal overlap analysis. A couple of rectal CDR3 clonotypes turned up in every ulcerative colitis patient but in none of the controls. Features of the rectal repertoire distinguished controls, mild-moderate colitis patients and acute severe colitis patients, and in acute severe colitis, rectal diversity was reduced because of clonal expansions. Repertoires were derived from total lymphocyte DNA, so rare subsets such as regulatory T cells may have patterns not reflected.

Sequenced input: blood. The clonotype comes from a boy aged 5-17 years with severe ulcerative colitis.

The sequenced DNA is TGTGCTAGTGGTTTGGTACCTGGGTTCTCTGGAAACACCATATATTTT. It codes for CASGLVPGFSGNTIYF. The chain is made from TRBV12-5 and TRBJ1-3; the D gene is unclear. CDR1 and CDR2 are read off the germline V gene as LGHNT and FRNRAP. Including cysteine and phenylalanine, the CDR3 has 16 amino acids. Of all the DNA, just the CDR3 is kept, 48 bases in frame from base 1. V drops 0 bases and J drops 0 bases, leaving 9 bases in between.